The clone carrying this TCR beta chain appeared once. What it recognizes is unknown. Profiling relied on immunoSEQ multiplex PCR, and the TCRdb table lists in-frame clones only, not all of them. Among some 90,000 clones listed, around 90% were seen once. The sample is drawn from a study of T cells in localized non-small cell lung cancer. Study results and caveats: An association was observed between higher blood T cell density and longer overall survival. Tumor samples were not multi-region, leaving intratumor heterogeneity unexcluded. Highest T cell clonality was seen in uninvolved adjacent lung, surpassing that measured in tumor. The study detected a median around 61 of the top 100 tumor clones in adjacent lung.

V was trimmed by 6 bases and J by 0 bases, leaving 17 bases between them. This CDR3 has 15 amino acids. Per the germline V gene, CDR1 is SQVTM and CDR2 is ANQGSEA. This receptor was taken from a man aged 40 to 75 with stage I squamous cell lung carcinoma. This chain joins TRBV29-1 and TRBJ1-1, with a weak D call TRBD1 (5 bases). The source material was peripheral blood, sampled before any cancer treatment. CDR3 bases: TGCAGCGTGGGGACCTCGAGAAAAATGAACACTGAAGCTTTCTTT. Protein product: CSVGTSRKMNTEAFF.